A selection of T cell receptor beta chains follows, all from one sample in a study of cytomegalovirus exposure and HLA in healthy donors. The assay was immunoSEQ multiplex PCR, and TCRdb's table has in-frame clones only and misses some. The data hold about 200,000 clones, with 70% to 80% observed a single time. Sequencing was done on a sample of PBMCs. The receptors were gathered from a girl aged 5-17 years in good health and CMV-seropositive. Both conserved end residues are part of each CDR3. Fields, in order: clone size, D gene, J gene, V gene, CDR3 protein, CDR3 DNA. The D gene is left open where the match is weak. Clone sizes are given selectively: once, few, many, or a class where the clone is expanded.

.	.	TRBJ2-7	TRBV11-2	CASSFSGANEQYF	TGTGCCAGCAGCTTTTCAGGGGCGAACGAGCAGTACTTC
few	.	TRBJ1-1	TRBV27	CASSLSGDTEAFF	TGTGCCAGCAGTTTGAGCGGGGACACTGAAGCTTTCTTT
.	.	TRBJ2-7	TRBV5-5	CASSLGLGSYEQYF	TGTGCCAGCAGCTTGGGTCTAGGATCCTACGAGCAGTACTTC
.	.	TRBJ1-1	TRBV9	CASSLRVFPGTEAFF	TGTGCCAGCAGCCTTCGGGTCTTCCCAGGGACTGAAGCTTTCTTT
.	TRBD2	TRBJ2-3	TRBV5-1	CASSLARGSGGAFPDTQYF	TGCGCCAGCAGCTTGGCCAGAGGTAGCGGGGGGGCGTTCCCAGATACGCAGTATTTT
once	.	TRBJ2-1	TRBV7-7	CASSRLDGEQFF	TGTGCCAGCAGTAGACTAGACGGTGAGCAGTTCTTC
.	.	TRBJ1-6	TRBV5-1	CASSPSVSSYNSPLHF	TGCGCCAGCAGCCCGAGTGTGAGCTCCTATAATTCACCCCTCCACTTT
.	.	TRBJ2-5	TRBV13	CASSPFLEGGQYF	TGTGCCAGCAGCCCCTTCCTAGAGGGGGGGCAGTACTTC
.	TRBD2	TRBJ2-5	TRBV4-1	CASSHRGTSGGSGETQYF	TGCGCCAGCAGCCACCGCGGGACTAGCGGGGGCTCAGGGGAGACCCAGTACTTC
few	.	TRBJ1-1	TRBV21-1	CASSKARNTEAFF	TGTGCCAGCAGCAAAGCGAGGAACACTGAAGCTTTCTTT
.	.	TRBJ1-2	TRBV11-3	CASTTPGETDGYTF	TGTGCCAGCACAACCCCAGGGGAAACTGATGGCTACACCTTC
.	.	TRBJ2-2	TRBV9	CASSVVSRGTGELFF	TGTGCCAGCAGCGTAGTTTCTAGAGGCACCGGGGAGCTGTTTTTT
.	.	TRBJ2-5	TRBV10-3	CAISDGGGETQYF	TGTGCCATCAGTGATGGCGGCGGAGAGACCCAGTACTTC
.	.	TRBJ1-2	TRBV4-3	CVSSPPGGKGGYTF	TGCGTCAGCAGCCCGCCGGGGGGTAAGGGGGGCTACACCTTC
.	TRBD2	TRBJ2-7	TRBV5-4	CASSSGGWTYEQYF	TGTGCCAGCAGTTCGGGAGGGTGGACCTACGAGCAGTACTTC
.	.	TRBJ2-1	TRBV9	CASSDLGAGNEQFF	TGTGCCAGCAGCGACCTGGGGGCTGGGAATGAGCAGTTCTTC
.	.	TRBJ1-2	TRBV5-5	CASSGEDSHGYTF	TGTGCCAGCAGCGGCGAGGACAGTCATGGCTACACCTTC
.	TRBD2	TRBJ2-5	TRBV20-1	CRGGDGETQYF	TGCAGGGGGGGGGATGGGGAGACCCAGTACTTC
few	.	TRBJ1-5	TRBV6-6	CASSSGEKGNQPQHF	TGTGCCAGCAGTTCGGGGGAAAAGGGCAATCAGCCCCAGCATTTT
.	.	TRBJ1-2	TRBV6-6	CASSYRGGEGYTF	TGTGCCAGCAGTTACCGGGGGGGGGAAGGCTACACCTTC
.	TRBD1	TRBJ1-6	TRBV7-8	CASSFGQGKISNSPLHF	TGTGCCAGCAGCTTCGGACAGGGCAAAATTTCTAATTCACCCCTCCACTTT
.	.	TRBJ2-5	TRBV2	CASSSGLQETQYF	TGTGCCAGCAGTTCGGGATTACAAGAGACCCAGTACTTC
.	TRBD1	TRBJ2-1	TRBV4-3	CASSQDSAGRGQYNEQFF	TGCGCCAGCAGCCAAGATAGCGCTGGCAGGGGGCAATACAATGAGCAGTTCTTC